This T cell receptor (beta chain) was identified during a study of blood T cells in healthy people across ages (dated by TCRdb to between 2015 and 2016). About the study as a whole: In model experiments, template switching captured about one uniquely barcoded TCR beta cDNA molecule for every two T cells. Age-related changes in TCR beta repertoire diversity were measured in the study by deep sequencing normalized with unique cDNA molecular identifiers. Donors were grouped into four age groups: young (average roughly 17 years), middle-aged (roughly 38), aged (approximately 58) and long-lived (around 80). To avoid experimental bias, donors of different ages were spread randomly across the sequencing lanes. Two additional independent replicas of 1 million unique cDNA reads from the same blood draw were analyzed for two donors (one aged 18 to 29 and one aged 80 or older).

What the work shows at the level of the full study, not this receptor alone: A strong correlation was found between observed TCR beta diversity and the percentage of naive T cells measured by flow cytometry. Observed TCR beta diversity per million T cells fell roughly linearly with age, and a significant reduction was already apparent by age about 36. Total diversity estimates from one million sequenced T cells were considered lower bounds and underestimates. Bulk unsorted PBMC profiling prevented conclusive comparison of naive and antigen-experienced compartments. Compared with the aged group, more naive CD4+ T cells, fewer expanded clones and increased TCR diversity were shown by the long-lived group, suggesting age selection. Because the CMV infection status of the donors was unknown, age-related changes in expanded clonotypes may potentially have been confounded.

Donors were approximately 42 systemically healthy Caucasian individuals from Russia aged about 6 to 100 years. Each donor gave approximately 9.4 milliliters of peripheral blood, drawn into EDTA-treated Vacutainer tubes. Ficoll-Paque density-gradient centrifugation was used to isolate PBMCs, with at least 6.5 million obtained per sample. Total RNA, at least 6 micrograms per sample, was extracted from PBMCs with Trizol reagent. The percentages of naive CD45RAhigh/CD27high T cells were determined by flow cytometry on a PBMC aliquot from every donor. The library came from 5' RACE. TCRdb shows the sequencer as Illumina HiSeq 2500. The second PCR ran for about 6 to 11 cycles and used a J-beta primer mix along with a sample-barcoded 5' primer. A template-switch 5' adaptor carrying 12 random nucleotides introduced a unique molecular identifier onto each TCR beta cDNA molecule. Each sample yielded at least 3 million CDR3-containing paired-end reads. First-strand cDNA was synthesized from all RNA with the Mint cDNA synthesis kit, primed by a TRBC-specific oligonucleotide. All cDNA was treated with uracil-DNA glycosylase and then went through a first 18-cycle PCR with the universal primers M1SS and BC2_uni_R. The study's own analysis went as follows. Normalization of each sample was performed by random selection of 1 million high-quality reads, each carrying a distinct molecular identifier. Instead of being binned into consensus sequences, reads with shared molecular identifiers were discarded. CDR3 identification, clonotype clustering and error correction used MiTCR with a Q25 quality threshold and the strictest error-elimination algorithm. A nonparametric unseen species model with Euler transformation was used to estimate lower-bound total TCR beta diversity. The raw public data were reprocessed by TCRdb itself: fastp quality trimming at Q25, MiXCR clonotype calling, in-frame beta chains only. Identical CDR3 proteins give one entry, which carries the most common genes and DNA. TCRdb, not the authors, supplied the V and J calls. For this sample the table gives 600,000 or so distinct CDR3 sequences, of which under 30% were detected only once. The top ten hold roughly 14% of the sample.

The CDR3 goes from the cysteine to the phenylalanine over 13 residues. The only DNA kept is the CDR3, 39 bases in frame from the first base. Looking up the germline V gene yields CDR1 ENHRY and CDR2 SYGVKD. For this clonotype: Its specific antigen is unknown. Sequence at one end of the junction differs from germline and may be a read error.

Sequencing was performed on blood. The receptor chain draws on TRBV10-3 and TRBJ1-2; no D gene is confidently identified. This TCR was sampled from a woman older than 75 in good health. The CDR3: CAIREEGLYGHTF. The DNA reads as follows: TGTGCCATCAGGGAAGAGGGTCTCTATGGCCACACCTTC.